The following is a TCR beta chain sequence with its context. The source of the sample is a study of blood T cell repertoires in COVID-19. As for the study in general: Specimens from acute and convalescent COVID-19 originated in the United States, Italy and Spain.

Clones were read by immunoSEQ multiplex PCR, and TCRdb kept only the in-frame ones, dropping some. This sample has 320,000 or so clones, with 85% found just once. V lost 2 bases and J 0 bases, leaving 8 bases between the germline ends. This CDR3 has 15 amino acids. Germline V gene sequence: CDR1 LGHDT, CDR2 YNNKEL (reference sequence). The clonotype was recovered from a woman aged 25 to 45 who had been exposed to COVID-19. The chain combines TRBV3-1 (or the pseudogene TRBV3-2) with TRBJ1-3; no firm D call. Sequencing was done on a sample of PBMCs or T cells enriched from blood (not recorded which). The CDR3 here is CASSQIRDSGNTIYF. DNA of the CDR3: TGTGCCAGCAGCCAAATTCGGGACTCTGGAAACACCATATATTTT.